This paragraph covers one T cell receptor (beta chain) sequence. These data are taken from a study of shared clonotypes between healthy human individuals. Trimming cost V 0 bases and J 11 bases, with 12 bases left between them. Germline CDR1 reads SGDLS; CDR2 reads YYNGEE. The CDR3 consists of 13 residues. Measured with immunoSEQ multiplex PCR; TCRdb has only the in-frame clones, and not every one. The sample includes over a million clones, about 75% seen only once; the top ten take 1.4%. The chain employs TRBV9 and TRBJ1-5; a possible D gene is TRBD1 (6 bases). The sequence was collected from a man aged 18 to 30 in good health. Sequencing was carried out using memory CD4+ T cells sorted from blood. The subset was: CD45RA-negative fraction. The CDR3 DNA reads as TGTGCCAGCAGCGTAGAGGGGGAAGGGGCCCAGCATTTT. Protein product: CASSVEGEGAQHF.